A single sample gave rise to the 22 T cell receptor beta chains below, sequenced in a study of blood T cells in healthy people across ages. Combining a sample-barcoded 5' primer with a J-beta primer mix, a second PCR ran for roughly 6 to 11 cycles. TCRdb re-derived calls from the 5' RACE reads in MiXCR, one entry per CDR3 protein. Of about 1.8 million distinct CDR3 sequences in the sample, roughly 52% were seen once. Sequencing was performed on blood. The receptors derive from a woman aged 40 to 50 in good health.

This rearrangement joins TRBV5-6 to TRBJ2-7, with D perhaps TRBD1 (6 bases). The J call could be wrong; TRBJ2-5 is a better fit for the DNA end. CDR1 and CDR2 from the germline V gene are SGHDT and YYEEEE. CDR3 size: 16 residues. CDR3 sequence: CASSLGDTGSGETQYF. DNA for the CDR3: TGTGCCAGCAGCTTGGGGGACACAGGGTCCGGAGAGACCCAGTACTTC.

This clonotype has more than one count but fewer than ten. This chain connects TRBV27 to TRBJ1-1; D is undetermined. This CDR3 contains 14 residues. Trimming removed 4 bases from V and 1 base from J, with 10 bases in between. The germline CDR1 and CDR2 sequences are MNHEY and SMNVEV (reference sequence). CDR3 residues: CASSSMTGNTEAFF. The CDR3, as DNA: TGTGCCAGCAGTTCTATGACGGGGAACACTGAAGCTTTCTTT.

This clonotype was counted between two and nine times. The CDR3 loop reads CSARDRSSGGNQETQYF. The DNA for the CDR3 is TGCAGTGCTAGAGATAGGTCCAGCGGGGGCAACCAAGAGACCCAGTACTTC. The V gene is TRBV20-1, the J gene TRBJ2-5; 8 bases align to TRBD2. Germline assignment: CDR1 DFQATT and CDR2 SNEGSKA (reference sequence). J was trimmed by 0 bases and V by 0 bases; bases with no gene match: 9. The CDR3 is made up of 17 amino acids.

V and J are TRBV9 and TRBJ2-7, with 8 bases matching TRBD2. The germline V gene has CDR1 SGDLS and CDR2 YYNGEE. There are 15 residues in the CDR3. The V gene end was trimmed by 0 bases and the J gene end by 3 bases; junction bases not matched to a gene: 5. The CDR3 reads CASSVGAGEYYEQYF. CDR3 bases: TGTGCCAGCAGCGTAGGAGCGGGGGAGTACTACGAGCAGTACTTC.

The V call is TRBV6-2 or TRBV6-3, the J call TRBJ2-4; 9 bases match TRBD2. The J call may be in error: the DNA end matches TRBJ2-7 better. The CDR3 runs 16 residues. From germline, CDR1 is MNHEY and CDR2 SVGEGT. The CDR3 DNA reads TGTGCCAGCAGTTATCCACCTAGCGGGGTTCCCTACGAGCAGTACTTC. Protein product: CASSYPPSGVPYEQYF.

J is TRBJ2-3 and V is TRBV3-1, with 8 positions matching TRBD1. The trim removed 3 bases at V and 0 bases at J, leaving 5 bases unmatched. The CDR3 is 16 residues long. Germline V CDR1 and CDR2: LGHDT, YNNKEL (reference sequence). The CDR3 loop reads CASSQPGTGSTDTQYF. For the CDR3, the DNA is TGTGCCAGCAGCCAGCCGGGGACAGGCAGCACAGATACGCAGTATTTT.

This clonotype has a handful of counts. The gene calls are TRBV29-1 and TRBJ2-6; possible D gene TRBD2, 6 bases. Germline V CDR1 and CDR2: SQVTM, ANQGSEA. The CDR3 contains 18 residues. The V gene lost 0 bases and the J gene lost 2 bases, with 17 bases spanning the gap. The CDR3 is CSVEDIGAGSAGANVLTF. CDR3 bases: TGCAGCGTTGAAGATATTGGGGCGGGATCAGCTGGGGCCAACGTCCTGACTTTC.

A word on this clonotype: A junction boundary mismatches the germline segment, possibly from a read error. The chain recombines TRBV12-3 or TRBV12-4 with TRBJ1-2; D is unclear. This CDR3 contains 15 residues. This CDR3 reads CASSRSRTGGDGCTF. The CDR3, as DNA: TGTGCCAGCAGCCGCAGTCGGACGGGTGGAGATGGCTGCACCTTC.

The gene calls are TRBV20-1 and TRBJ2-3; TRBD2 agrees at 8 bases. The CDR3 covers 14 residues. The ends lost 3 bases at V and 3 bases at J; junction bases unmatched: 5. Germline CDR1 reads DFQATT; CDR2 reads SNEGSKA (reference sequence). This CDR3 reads CSASDGGETDTQYF. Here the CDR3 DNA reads TGCAGTGCTAGTGACGGGGGGGAGACAGATACGCAGTATTTT.

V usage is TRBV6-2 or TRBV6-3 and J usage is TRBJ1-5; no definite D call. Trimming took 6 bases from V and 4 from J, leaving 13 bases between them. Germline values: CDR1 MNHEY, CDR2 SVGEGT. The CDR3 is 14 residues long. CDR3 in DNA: TGTGCCAGCAGCTACCTGTTTCAGAATCAGCCCCAGCATTTT. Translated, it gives CASSYLFQNQPQHF.

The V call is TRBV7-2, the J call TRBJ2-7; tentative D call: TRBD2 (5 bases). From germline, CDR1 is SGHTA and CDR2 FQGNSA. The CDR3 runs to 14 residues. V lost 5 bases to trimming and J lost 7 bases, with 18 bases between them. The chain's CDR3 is CASSPDHGRGEQYF. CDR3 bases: TGTGCCAGCAGCCCGGACCACGGACGGGGTGAGCAGTACTTC.

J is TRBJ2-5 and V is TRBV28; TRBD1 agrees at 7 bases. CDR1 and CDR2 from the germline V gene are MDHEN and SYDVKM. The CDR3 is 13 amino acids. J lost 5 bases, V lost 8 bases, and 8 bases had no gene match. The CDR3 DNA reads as TGTGCCAGCGCCGGGACAGTGAGGGAGACCCAGTACTTC. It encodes CASAGTVRETQYF.

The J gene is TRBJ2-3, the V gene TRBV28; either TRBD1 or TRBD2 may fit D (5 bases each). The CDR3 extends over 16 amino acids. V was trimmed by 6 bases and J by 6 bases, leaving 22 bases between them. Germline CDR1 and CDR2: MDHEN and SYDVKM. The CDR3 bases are TGTGCCAGCAGCAGTCCGGGACCTCCGGAATGGGATACGCAGTATTTT. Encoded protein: CASSSPGPPEWDTQYF.

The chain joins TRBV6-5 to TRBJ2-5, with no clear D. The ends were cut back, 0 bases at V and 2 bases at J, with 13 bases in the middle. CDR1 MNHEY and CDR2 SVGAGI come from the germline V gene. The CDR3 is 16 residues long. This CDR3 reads CASSYSGRATQETQYF. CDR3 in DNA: TGTGCCAGCAGTTACTCGGGAAGGGCCACACAAGAGACCCAGTACTTC.

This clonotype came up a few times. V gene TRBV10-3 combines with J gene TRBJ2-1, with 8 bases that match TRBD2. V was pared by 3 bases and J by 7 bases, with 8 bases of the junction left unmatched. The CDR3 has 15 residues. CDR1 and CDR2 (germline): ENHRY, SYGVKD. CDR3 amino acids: CAISEPAGGRNEQFF. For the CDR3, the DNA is TGTGCCATCAGTGAACCGGCGGGGGGACGAAATGAGCAGTTCTTC.

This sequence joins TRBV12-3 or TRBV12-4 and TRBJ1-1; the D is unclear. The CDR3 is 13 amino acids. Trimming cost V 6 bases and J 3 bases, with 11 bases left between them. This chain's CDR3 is CASSRLSDTEAFF. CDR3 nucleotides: TGTGCCAGCAGCCGTCTATCGGACACTGAAGCTTTCTTT.

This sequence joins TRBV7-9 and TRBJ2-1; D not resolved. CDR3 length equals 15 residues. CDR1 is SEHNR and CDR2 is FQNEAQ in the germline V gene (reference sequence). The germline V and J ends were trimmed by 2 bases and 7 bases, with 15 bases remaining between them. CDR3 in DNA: TGTGCCAGCAGCTTAATACGCCCTCTGGGGAATGAGCAGTTCTTC. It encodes CASSLIRPLGNEQFF.

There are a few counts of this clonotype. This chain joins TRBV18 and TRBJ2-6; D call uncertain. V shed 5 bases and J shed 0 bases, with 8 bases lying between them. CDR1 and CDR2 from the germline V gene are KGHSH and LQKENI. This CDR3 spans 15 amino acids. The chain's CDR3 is CASSVQNSGANVLTF. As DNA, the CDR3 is TGTGCCAGCTCAGTTCAGAACTCTGGGGCCAACGTCCTGACTTTC.

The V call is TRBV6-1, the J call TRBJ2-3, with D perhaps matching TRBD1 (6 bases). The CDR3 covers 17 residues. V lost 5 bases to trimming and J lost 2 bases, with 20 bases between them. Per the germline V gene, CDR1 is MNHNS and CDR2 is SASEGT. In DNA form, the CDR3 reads TGTGCCAGCAGTCAACTATCAACAGGGCCGTACACAGATACGCAGTATTTT. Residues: CASSQLSTGPYTDTQYF.

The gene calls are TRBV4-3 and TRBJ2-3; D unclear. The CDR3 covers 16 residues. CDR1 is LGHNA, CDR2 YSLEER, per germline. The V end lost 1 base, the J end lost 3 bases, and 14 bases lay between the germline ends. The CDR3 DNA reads TGCGCCAGCAGCCAAGGGGTTAGTTCCAGGACAGATACGCAGTATTTT. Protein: CASSQGVSSRTDTQYF.

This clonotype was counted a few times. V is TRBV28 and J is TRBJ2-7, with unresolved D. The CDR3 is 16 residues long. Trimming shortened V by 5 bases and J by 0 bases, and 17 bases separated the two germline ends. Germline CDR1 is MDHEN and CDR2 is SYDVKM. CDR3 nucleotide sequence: TGTGCCAGCAGTATCCCAGAGGACGCGAGCTCCTACGAGCAGTACTTC. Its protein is CASSIPEDASSYEQYF.

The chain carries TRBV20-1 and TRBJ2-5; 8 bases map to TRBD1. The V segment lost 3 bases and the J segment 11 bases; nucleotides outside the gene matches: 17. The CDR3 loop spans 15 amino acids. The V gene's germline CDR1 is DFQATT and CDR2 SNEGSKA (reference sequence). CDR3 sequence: CSARRDRWAYNEQYF. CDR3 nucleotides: TGCAGTGCTAGGAGGGACAGGTGGGCCTACAATGAGCAGTACTTC.